The rows below give T cell receptor beta chains drawn from one sample of a study of T-cell reconstitution after alpha-beta-depleted transplantation in children. Each CDR3 protein gets one entry after TCRdb re-called the PCR reads with MiXCR. The table shows 70,000 to 95,000 distinct CDR3 sequences, with over 9% occurring only once. Sequenced here: PBMCs from the stem cell graft donor, sampled from the stem cell graft. These receptors were obtained from a human donor who donated a stem cell graft to a child with inherited bone marrow failure. Each CDR3 is given with its conserved first and last residue. Each record gives: D gene, clone size, J gene, V gene, CDR3 protein, CDR3 DNA. The D gene is left open where the match is weak. Clone size is not always given. Where it is, it says once, few, many or a class for expanded clones.

>TRBD1|many|TRBJ1-1|TRBV5-1
CASSLPSMTGDGGAFF
TGCGCCAGCTCTCTTCCTAGCATGACAGGGGATGGTGGAGCTTTCTTT
>TRBD1|many|TRBJ2-7|TRBV15
CATSRDATGYEQYF
TGTGCCACCAGCAGAGACGCGACAGGGTATGAGCAGTACTTC
>TRBD2|many|TRBJ2-5|TRBV11-2
CASSLNLAGGGRETQYF
TGTGCCAGCAGCTTAAATCTAGCGGGAGGGGGGCGGGAGACCCAGTACTTC
>-|large|TRBJ1-5|TRBV5-6
CASSLGPGEQPQHF
TGTGCCAGCAGCTTAGGGCCGGGGGAACAGCCCCAGCATTTT
>-|-|TRBJ1-1|TRBV6-5
CASGEDTEAFF
TGTGCCAGCGGGGAAGACACTGAAGCTTTCTTT
>-|many|TRBJ1-2|TRBV20-1
CSASEQTNYGYTF
TGCAGTGCTAGTGAACAGACCAACTATGGCTACACCTTC
>TRBD1|many|TRBJ1-2|TRBV10-3
CAIRPGQGNYGYTF
TGTGCCATCAGACCGGGACAGGGCAACTATGGCTACACCTTC
>-|-|TRBJ2-5|TRBV6-2/TRBV6-3
CASSLWGRETQYF
TGTGCCAGCAGTCTCTGGGGGAGAGAGACCCAGTACTTC
>-|many|TRBJ1-1|TRBV4-2
CASSLHPGTMNTEAFF
TGTGCCAGCAGCCTCCACCCCGGGACAATGAACACTGAAGCTTTCTTT
>-|many|TRBJ2-1|TRBV6-1
CASSRAVVGYEQFF
TGTGCCAGCAGCCGGGCGGTAGTGGGATATGAGCAGTTCTTC
>TRBD2|many|TRBJ2-7|TRBV6-5
CASSYSGTSGYEQYF
TGTGCCAGCAGTTACTCCGGGACTAGCGGCTACGAGCAGTACTTC
>-|many|TRBJ2-5|TRBV5-6
CASSFGGPHQETQYF
TGTGCCAGCAGCTTTGGGGGACCCCACCAAGAGACCCAGTACTTC
>-|many|TRBJ1-1|TRBV20-1
CSASDRGTEAFF
TGCAGTGCTTCCGACCGGGGGACTGAAGCTTTCTTT
>TRBD2|many|TRBJ2-1|TRBV11-2
CASSLWGGRATNEQFF
TGTGCCAGCAGCTTATGGGGCGGGAGGGCCACAAATGAGCAGTTCTTC
>TRBD1|many|TRBJ1-6|TRBV7-2
CASSPTTGPHSPLHF
TGTGCCAGCAGCCCTACGACAGGGCCGCATTCACCCCTCCACTTT
>-|few|TRBJ2-6|TRBV7-2
CASTRLGGLGANVLTF
TGTGCCAGCACCCGCCTGGGGGGGCTCGGGGCCAACGTCCTGACTTTC
>-|many|TRBJ1-4|TRBV6-5
CASSPPPDGDEKLFF
TGTGCCAGCAGTCCCCCTCCCGACGGGGATGAAAAACTGTTTTTT